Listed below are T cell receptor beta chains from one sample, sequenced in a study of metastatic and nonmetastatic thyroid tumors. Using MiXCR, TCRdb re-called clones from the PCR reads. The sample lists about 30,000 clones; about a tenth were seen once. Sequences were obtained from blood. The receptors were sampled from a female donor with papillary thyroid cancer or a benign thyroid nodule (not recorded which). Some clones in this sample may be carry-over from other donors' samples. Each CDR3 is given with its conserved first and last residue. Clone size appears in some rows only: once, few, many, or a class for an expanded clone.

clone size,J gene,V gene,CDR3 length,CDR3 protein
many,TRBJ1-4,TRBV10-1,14,CASSAGTGTEKLFF
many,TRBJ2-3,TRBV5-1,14,CASSSRDRGDTQYF
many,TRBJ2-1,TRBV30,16,CAWSRASGPSYNEQFF
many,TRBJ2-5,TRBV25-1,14,CASSTVGTQETQYF
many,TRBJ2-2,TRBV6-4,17,CASSEAGTSGDFGELFF
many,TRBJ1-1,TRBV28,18,CASSLDHAYRVGSTEAFF
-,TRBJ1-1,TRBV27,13,CASSLGADTEPFF
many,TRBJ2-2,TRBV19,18,CASSTGPGLAGNTGELFF
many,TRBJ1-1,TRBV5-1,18,CASRHPGTGGAENTEAFF
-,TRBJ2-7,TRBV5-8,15,CASSFYGTVSYERYF
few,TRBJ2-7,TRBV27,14,CASSPLGKKYEQYF
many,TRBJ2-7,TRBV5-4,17,CASSSGTGEIGAYEQYF
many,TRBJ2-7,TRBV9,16,CASSPGGSSYSYEQYF
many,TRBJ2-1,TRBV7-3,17,CASSSRVAGIHSSEQFF
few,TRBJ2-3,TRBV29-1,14,CSVSDTEATDTQYF
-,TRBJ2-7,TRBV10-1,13,CASSGSTGSEQYF
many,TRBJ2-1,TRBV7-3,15,CASSRRDRSYNEQFF
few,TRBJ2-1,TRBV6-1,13,CASRRDSYNEQFF
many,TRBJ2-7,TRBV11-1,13,CASSSSPRDEQYF
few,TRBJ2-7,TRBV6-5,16,CASSSPRAGRSYEQYF
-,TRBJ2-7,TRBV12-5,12,CASGRGGYEQYF
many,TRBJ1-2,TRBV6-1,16,CASTPLGQPHPEGYTF
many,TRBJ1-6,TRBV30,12,CAWGKAPRALHF
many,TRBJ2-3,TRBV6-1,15,CASSVGRGLTDTQYF
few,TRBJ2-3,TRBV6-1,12,CASSSGADTQYF
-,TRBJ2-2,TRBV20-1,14,CSARAGQNTGELFF
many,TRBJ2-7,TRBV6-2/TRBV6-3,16,CASRGLAGPSSYEQYF
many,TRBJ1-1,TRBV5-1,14,CASSLNQGRTEAFF
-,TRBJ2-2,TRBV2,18,CASSGWLAGGLNTGELFF
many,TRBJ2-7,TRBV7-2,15,CASSPSSGSLYEQYF
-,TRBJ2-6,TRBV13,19,CASSRGLIGLDSGANVLTF
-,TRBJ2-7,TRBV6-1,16,CATAGTSGRRGFEQYF
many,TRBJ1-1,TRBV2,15,CASTGGGGVNTEAFF
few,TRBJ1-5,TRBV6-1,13,CASAVDSNQPQHF
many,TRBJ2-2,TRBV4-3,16,CASSQSSGRVPGELFF
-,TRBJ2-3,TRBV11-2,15,CASSLTIGGTDTQYF
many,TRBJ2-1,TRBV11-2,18,CASSLVQKAGVTYNEQFF
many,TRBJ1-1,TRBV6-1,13,CASKQGWDTEAFF
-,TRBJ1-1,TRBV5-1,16,CASSSEPSIGMTEAFF
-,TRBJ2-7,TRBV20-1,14,CSARDPASSYEQYF
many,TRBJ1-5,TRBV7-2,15,CASSFGQGPNQPQHF
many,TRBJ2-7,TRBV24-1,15,CATSEGTGVHYEQYF